This T cell receptor (beta chain) was identified in a study of immune evolution from preneoplasia to lung adenocarcinoma. Clones were sequenced by immunoSEQ multiplex PCR, and TCRdb holds only the in-frame ones, with some missing. The table lists several thousand clones, roughly 80% of them singletons, with over 3.5% in the top ten. The CDR3 sequence is 14 residues long. Per germline, CDR1 SGHDN and CDR2 FVKESK. V lost 5 bases and J lost 6; bases outside the gene matches: 7. The chain has TRBV14 and TRBJ2-7; 10 bases match TRBD1. Sequenced: FFPE invasive lung adenocarcinoma tissue. The clonotype was recovered from a person in their 60s with lung adenocarcinoma. The CDR3 spells CASSRQGAVAEQYF. In DNA, the CDR3 is TGTGCCAGCAGCAGACAGGGGGCAGTAGCCGAGCAGTACTTC.